This TCR beta chain was found in a study of T cells after yellow fever vaccination. Findings and limits, study-wide: Subsequent booster samples again held most clones from primary vaccination (96% CD4, 85% to 90% CD8). Abundant bulk-population clonotypes could contaminate the FACS-sorted repertoires.

The CDR3 is 12 amino acids. Trimming shortened V by 5 bases and J by 7 bases, and 11 bases separated the two germline ends. Template-switching 5'RACE yielded the TCR cDNA; a universal primer site and UMIs were added in the process. TCRdb passed the 5' RACE reads through MiXCR, listing each CDR3 protein once. The table has some 350,000 distinct CDR3 sequences, roughly 3.9% seen once. There are many counts of this clonotype. As yet, its antigen is unknown. The source material was PBMCs, sampled 5 days after the yellow fever booster vaccination. The clonotype originates from a young man who received the YFV17D yellow fever vaccine. The rearrangement joins TRBV12-3 or TRBV12-4 to TRBJ1-2; weak D call: TRBD1 (5 bases). Here the CDR3 DNA reads TGTGCCAGCAGTACGGGGGGGTCTGGCTACACCTTC. Translated: CASSTGGSGYTF.